This T cell receptor (beta chain) was captured in a study of blood T cells in healthy people across ages. Study-wide background: Roughly one uniquely barcoded beta molecule per two T cells was captured.

Germline V CDR1 and CDR2: SGHRS, YFSETQ. V lost 0 bases and J lost 9; bases outside the gene matches: 6. The CDR3 loop spans 15 amino acids. Sample-barcoded 5' priming and a J-beta primer mix drove a second PCR of about 6 to 12 cycles. MiXCR was run by TCRdb on the 5' RACE reads, yielding one entry per CDR3 protein. The sample contains fewer than 1,000,000 distinct CDR3 sequences, more than 40% of which appear only once. The gene calls are TRBV5-1 and TRBJ1-6, with 7 bases aligning to TRBD1. Sequencing was carried out using blood. The clonotype originates from a man in his 60s in good health. CDR3 loop: CASSLEIDRVSPLHF. The CDR3 DNA follows: TGCGCCAGCAGCTTGGAAATCGACAGGGTTTCACCCCTCCACTTT.